This T cell receptor (beta chain) was sequenced for a study of blood T cell repertoires in COVID-19. Study-level information: Material from acute and convalescent COVID-19 was sourced from the United States, Italy and Spain. In each case, the material was cDNA or gDNA derived from T cells, B-cell-depleted T cells, or PBMCs.

Germline V gene data show CDR1 as KGHSY and CDR2 as FQNENV. Between the trimmed V and J ends, which lost 2 bases and 1 base, there was a span of 9 bases. There are 15 residues in the CDR3. Authors' data handling: Researchers report that nucleated cell counts were estimated from reference gene primer amplification. Measured with immunoSEQ multiplex PCR; TCRdb has only the in-frame clones, and not every one. That table is the source of V, J and clone size, and D and trimming were worked out from the DNA. The sample carries fewer than 150,000 clones, 75% to 90% recorded once. The sample consisted of peripheral blood. The sequence was collected from a human donor in a cohort sampled during active COVID-19. The chain is built from TRBV16 and TRBJ1-3; no clear D. The CDR3 loop reads CASSQDHGSGNTIYF. The CDR3 DNA is TGTGCCAGCAGCCAAGATCACGGTTCTGGAAACACCATATATTTT.